These 22 T cell receptor beta chains came from one sample sequenced in a study of regulatory T cells in long-lasting Graves disease. Investigators prepared the TCR beta libraries by applying iRepertoire HTBI primers and Arm-PCR of CDR3 regions. TCRdb called the multiplex PCR reads again in MiXCR, with one record for every CDR3 protein. The data show 420,000 or so distinct CDR3 sequences, with roughly a quarter seen just once and about a quarter held by the top ten. Time point specified: persistent/refractory GD, antithyroid drugs over 5 years with positive TRAb. From RNA extracted from PBMCs, the TCR library was made. The starting material was peripheral blood mononuclear cells (PBMCs), obtained when the disease was refractory, from a patient treated with antithyroid drugs. Receptors were obtained from a female donor with Graves disease.

This clonotype was seen many times. V gene TRBV12-3 or TRBV12-4 combines with J gene TRBJ2-7, with a possible D match to TRBD2 (6 bases). This CDR3 has 14 amino acids. Trimming stripped 6 bases from V and 0 bases from J, with 12 bases between. The CDR3 coding sequence is TGTGCCAGCAGGCGGGACTCCCACTCCTACGAGCAGTACTTC. It encodes CASRRDSHSYEQYF.

The table lists this clonotype with a few counts. The CDR3: CASSHGGTVAGELFF. CDR3 nucleotides: TGTGCCAGCAGTCATGGGGGGACGGTGGCCGGGGAGCTGTTTTTT. This rearrangement joins TRBV6-1 to TRBJ2-2; the D gene is possibly TRBD2 (6 bases). The CDR3 contains 15 residues. V lost 5 bases and J 6 bases, leaving 16 bases between the germline ends. Germline lookup yields CDR1 MNHNS and CDR2 SASEGT.

This clonotype was seen many times. The CDR3 DNA follows: TGTGCCACCAGCAGAGATTATGAACGGGGTGGCTATGGCTACACCTTC. It specifies CATSRDYERGGYGYTF. This rearrangement joins TRBV15 to TRBJ1-2, with unresolved D. V gave up 0 bases and J gave up 4 bases, with 15 bases separating them. The CDR3 sequence is 16 residues long. Germline CDR1 is LNHNV and CDR2 is YYDKDF (reference sequence).

This CDR3 reads CASSYGQRTGELFF. The DNA for the CDR3 is TGCGCCAGCAGCTACGGACAGCGCACCGGGGAGCTGTTTTTT. J is TRBJ2-2 and V is TRBV5-1; TRBD1 is a possible D gene (6 bases). CDR3 length equals 14 residues. V lost 3 bases and J 4 bases, leaving 10 bases between the germline ends. Germline V lookup: CDR1 SGHRS, CDR2 YFSETQ.

This clonotype was detected many times. V gene TRBV20-1 combines with J gene TRBJ2-7, with 7 bases lining up with TRBD2. This CDR3 is built from 13 residues. Germline V gives CDR1 DFQATT, CDR2 SNEGSKA (reference sequence). The V segment lost 3 bases and the J segment 7 bases; nucleotides outside the gene matches: 9. DNA for the CDR3: TGCAGTGCTAGCCCAGCGGGGTTATATGAGCAGTACTTC. Residues: CSASPAGLYEQYF.

In its sample, this clonotype was seen many times. V usage is TRBV7-9 and J usage is TRBJ2-5; TRBD1 matches at 9 bases. The CDR3 spans 20 residues. The trim removed 5 bases at V and 1 base at J, leaving 20 bases unmatched. Germline CDR1 reads SEHNR; CDR2 reads FQNEAQ (reference sequence). The CDR3 DNA reads as TGTGCCAGCAGCGTAAAAGGGCCTGGGACAGGGAGAACCTCCCAAGAGACCCAGTACTTC. Translating gives CASSVKGPGTGRTSQETQYF.

This clonotype has a count of ten or more. The V and J genes are TRBV2 and TRBJ1-2; 9 bases match TRBD1. The CDR3 runs 16 residues. Germline CDR1 is SNHLY and CDR2 is FYNNEI. The junction had 10 bases not matched to a gene; V was cut back by 8 bases and J by 0 bases. The DNA for the CDR3 is TGTGCCAGCCGTCAGGGACAGGGACGAACTAACTATGGCTACACCTTC. This translates into CASRQGQGRTNYGYTF.

V is TRBV6-5 and J is TRBJ2-5; 7 bases align to TRBD2. CDR3 length equals 14 residues. Germline assignment: CDR1 MNHEY and CDR2 SVGAGI. V dropped 2 bases and J dropped 5; count of bases not matched to a gene: 5. The CDR3 protein is CASSYGGSSETQYF. The CDR3 DNA follows: TGTGCCAGCAGTTACGGCGGGAGCAGTGAGACCCAGTACTTC.

This clonotype was seen many times. V is TRBV2 and J is TRBJ1-5, with 7 positions matching TRBD1. The CDR3 runs 14 residues. Germline V lookup: CDR1 SNHLY, CDR2 FYNNEI. The J segment lost 6 bases and the V segment lost 6 bases, leaving 8 bases of the junction unmatched. The CDR3 sequence: CASREQGLAQPQHF. The CDR3 DNA reads TGTGCCAGCAGGGAACAGGGGCTTGCTCAGCCCCAGCATTTT. Drawing the rest from reference TRBV2 and TRBJ1-5, the complete variable domain is EPEVTQTPSHQVTQMGQEVILRCVPISNHLYFYWYRQILGQKVEFLVSFYNNEISEKSEIFDDQFSVERPDGSNFTLKIRSTKLEDSAMYFCASREQGLAQPQHFGDGTRLSIL.

With regard to this clonotype: An end of the junction does not agree with germline; a read error may underlie this. This rearrangement joins TRBV6-2 or TRBV6-3 to TRBJ2-1, with 9 bases lining up with TRBD2. The germline V gene encodes CDR1 MNHEY and CDR2 SVGEGT. The CDR3 covers 15 residues. The CDR3 DNA sequence: TGTGCCAGCAGTGAGCTGACTAGCGGACACAATGAGCAGCTCTTC. This sequence encodes CASSELTSGHNEQLF.

The V and J genes are TRBV3-1 and TRBJ2-7; D call uncertain. CDR1 is LGHDT, CDR2 YNNKEL, per germline (reference sequence). V was trimmed by 1 base and J by 3 bases, leaving 10 bases between them. The CDR3 is 14 amino acids. CDR3 amino acids: CASSQVGSLYEQYF. CDR3 in DNA: TGTGCCAGCAGCCAAGTAGGTTCTCTCTACGAGCAGTACTTC.

The table lists this clonotype with a count of one. The J gene is TRBJ2-7, the V gene TRBV10-2, with a tentative D call TRBD2 (5 bases). The CDR3 is made up of 13 amino acids. From germline, CDR1 is WSHSY and CDR2 SAAADI. V was clipped by 0 bases and J by 6 bases, with 9 bases between them. CDR3 sequence (DNA): TGCGCCAGCAGTGAGTCGGGAGTATTCGAGCAGTACTTC. This translates into CASSESGVFEQYF.

The chain uses TRBV10-3 and TRBJ1-2; 7 nucleotides match TRBD1. Germline V gives CDR1 ENHRY, CDR2 SYGVKD. This CDR3 contains 15 residues. J lost 0 bases, V lost 7 bases, and 8 bases had no gene match. The CDR3 is CAINAEGAANYGYTF. CDR3 bases: TGTGCCATCAACGCAGAGGGGGCCGCTAACTATGGCTACACCTTC.

This clonotype was counted at least ten times. J is TRBJ2-7 and V is TRBV2; the D call may be TRBD1 or TRBD2 (5 bases each). The CDR3 totals 15 residues. Trimming cost V 3 bases and J 2 bases, with 14 bases left between them. Germline V CDR1 and CDR2: SNHLY, FYNNEI. The CDR3 DNA reads TGTGCCAGCAGTGATAAGGCCGGGACCCCCTACGAGCAGTACTTC. This sequence encodes CASSDKAGTPYEQYF.

This clonotype was recorded many times. The chain carries TRBV2 and TRBJ2-5, with TRBD1 as a possible D gene (6 bases). This CDR3 has 11 amino acids. CDR1 and CDR2 (germline): SNHLY, FYNNEI. V shed 8 bases and J shed 5 bases, with 9 bases lying between them. The CDR3 loop is CASWGRETQYF. The CDR3 region has the DNA TGTGCCAGCTGGGGGCGGGAGACCCAGTACTTC.

The rearrangement joins TRBV20-1 to TRBJ1-6; D might be TRBD1 (5 bases). The germline V and J ends were trimmed by 6 bases and 14 bases, with 17 bases remaining between them. From germline, CDR1 is DFQATT and CDR2 SNEGSKA (reference sequence). This CDR3 comprises 12 residues. CDR3 DNA sequence: TGCAGTGCCCCAGGCAAGGGGAGGACCCTCCACTTT. Residues: CSAPGKGRTLHF.

This clonotype was observed a few times. The rearrangement joins TRBV13 to TRBJ1-1; no clear D. TRBJ2-3 explains the end of the DNA better; the J call may be wrong. The CDR3 runs 12 residues. In germline, CDR1 is PRHDT, CDR2 FYEKMQ (reference sequence). CDR3 nucleotide sequence: TGTGCCAGCAGCTTAGTAGTGGATACGCAGTATTTT. It yields the protein CASSLVVDTQYF.

J is TRBJ1-6 and V is TRBV5-1; possible D gene TRBD1, 5 bases. Germline loops: CDR1 SGHRS, CDR2 YFSETQ. There are 16 residues in the CDR3. V lost 0 bases and J lost 8, with 15 bases in between. CDR3 sequence reads: CASSLDQQGGYSPLHF. In nucleotides, the CDR3 is TGCGCCAGCAGCTTGGATCAGCAGGGCGGCTATTCACCCCTCCACTTT.

This clonotype was counted a few times. This chain connects TRBV12-3 or TRBV12-4 to TRBJ2-1, with TRBD2 matching 8 bases. The CDR3 consists of 14 residues. V shed 2 bases, J shed 3 bases, and the junction held 0 bases outside the gene matches. The CDR3 is CASSLTSGYNEQFF. Here the CDR3 DNA reads TGTGCCAGCAGTTTAACTAGCGGCTACAATGAGCAGTTCTTC.

The rearrangement joins TRBV4-2 to TRBJ1-5; TRBD1 matches at 7 bases. The CDR3 covers 15 residues. V gave up 4 bases and J gave up 4 bases; unmatched junction bases: 7. CDR1 and CDR2 (germline): LGHNA, YNFKEQ. The CDR3 loop is CASSPEATGNQPQHF. The CDR3 DNA reads as TGTGCCAGCAGCCCGGAGGCGACAGGGAATCAGCCCCAGCATTTT.

This clonotype turned up a few times. This chain links TRBV4-3 with TRBJ1-4; 8 bases line up with TRBD1. Unmatched junction bases numbered 12, after V lost 4 bases and J lost 8 bases. CDR1 and CDR2 from the germline V gene are LGHNA and YSLEER. The CDR3 loop spans 16 amino acids. The CDR3 sequence is CASSRHRTGFGEKLFF. In nucleotides, the CDR3 is TGCGCCAGCAGCCGACACAGGACAGGGTTCGGGGAAAAACTGTTTTTT.

This clonotype occurred a few times. This clone may be a read error of a much larger clone one base away. The V and J genes are TRBV7-9 and TRBJ1-1; D possibly corresponds to TRBD1 (5 bases). This CDR3 is built from 14 residues. CDR1 is SEHNR and CDR2 is FQNEAQ in the germline V gene (reference sequence). Trimming pared 2 bases from V and 0 bases from J, leaving 7 bases between. CDR3 amino acids: CASSLRGMNTEAFF. The CDR3 DNA reads as TGTGCCAGCAGCTTACGGGGGATGAACACTGAAGCTTTCTTT.